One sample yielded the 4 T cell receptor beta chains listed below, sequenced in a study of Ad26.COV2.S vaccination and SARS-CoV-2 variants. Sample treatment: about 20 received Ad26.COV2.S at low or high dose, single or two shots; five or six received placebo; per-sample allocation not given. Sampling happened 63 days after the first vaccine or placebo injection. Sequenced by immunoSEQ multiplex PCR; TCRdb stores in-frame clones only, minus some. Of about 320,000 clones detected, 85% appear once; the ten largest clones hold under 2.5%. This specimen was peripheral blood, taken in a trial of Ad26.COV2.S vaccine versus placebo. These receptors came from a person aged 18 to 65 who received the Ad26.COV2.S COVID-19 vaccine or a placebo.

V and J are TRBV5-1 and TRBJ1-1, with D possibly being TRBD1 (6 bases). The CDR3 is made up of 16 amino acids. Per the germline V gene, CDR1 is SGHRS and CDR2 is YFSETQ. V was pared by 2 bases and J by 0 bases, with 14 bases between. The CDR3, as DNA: TGCGCCAGCAGCTTCCGGGGGGCGGCGGTGAACACTGAAGCTTTCTTT. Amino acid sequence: CASSFRGAAVNTEAFF.

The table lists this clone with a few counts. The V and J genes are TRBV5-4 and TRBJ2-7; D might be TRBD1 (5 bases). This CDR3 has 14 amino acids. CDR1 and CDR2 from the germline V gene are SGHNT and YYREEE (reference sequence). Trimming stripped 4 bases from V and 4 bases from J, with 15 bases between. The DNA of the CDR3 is TGTGCCAGCAGCCCGGCCCTAGGGGCATACGAGCAGTACTTC. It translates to CASSPALGAYEQYF.

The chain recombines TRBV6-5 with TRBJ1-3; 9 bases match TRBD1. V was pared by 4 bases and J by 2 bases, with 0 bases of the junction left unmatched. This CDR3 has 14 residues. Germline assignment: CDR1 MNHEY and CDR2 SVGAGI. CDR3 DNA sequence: TGTGCCAGCAGTTGGGACAGGGCTGGAAACACCATATATTTT. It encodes CASSWDRAGNTIYF.

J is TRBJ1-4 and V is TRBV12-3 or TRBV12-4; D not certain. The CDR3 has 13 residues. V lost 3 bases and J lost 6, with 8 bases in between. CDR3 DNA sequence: TGTGCCAGCAGTTTCAAAGAGGATGAAAAACTGTTTTTT. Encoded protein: CASSFKEDEKLFF.